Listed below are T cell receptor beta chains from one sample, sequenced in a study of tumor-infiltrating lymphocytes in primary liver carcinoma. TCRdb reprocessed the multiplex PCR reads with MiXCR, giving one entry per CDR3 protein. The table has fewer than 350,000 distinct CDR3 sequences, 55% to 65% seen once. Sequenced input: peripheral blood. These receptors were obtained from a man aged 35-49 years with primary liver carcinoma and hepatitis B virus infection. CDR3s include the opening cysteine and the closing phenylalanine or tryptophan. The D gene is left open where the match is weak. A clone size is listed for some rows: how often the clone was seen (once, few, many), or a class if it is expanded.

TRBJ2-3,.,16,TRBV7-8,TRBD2,CASSARLAGGRDTQYF,TGTGCCAGCAGCGCCCGACTAGCGGGAGGGCGGGATACGCAGTATTTT
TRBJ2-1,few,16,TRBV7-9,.,CASSPLAGALSNEQFF,TGTGCCAGCAGCCCCCTCGCCGGGGCTTTGAGTAATGAGCAGTTCTTC
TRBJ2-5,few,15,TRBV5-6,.,CASSTTGIGDETQYF,TGTGCCAGCAGCACGACCGGGATCGGGGATGAGACCCAGTACTTC
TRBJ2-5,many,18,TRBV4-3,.,CASSQDLIGGGSQETQYF,TGCGCCAGCAGCCAAGACCTGATTGGCGGGGGCTCGCAAGAGACCCAGTACTTC
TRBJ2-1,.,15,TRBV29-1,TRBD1,CSVESDRGLRGGQFF,TGCAGCGTTGAATCCGACAGGGGGCTCCGGGGGGGGCAGTTCTTC
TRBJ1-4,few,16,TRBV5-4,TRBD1,CASSPFRQGSEEKLFF,TGTGCCAGCAGCCCCTTTCGACAGGGATCGGAGGAAAAACTGTTTTTT
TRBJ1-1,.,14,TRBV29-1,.,CSVDSSGSYTETFF,TGCAGCGTTGATTCTTCAGGGAGTTATACTGAAACTTTCTTT
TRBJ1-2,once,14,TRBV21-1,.,CASSKYVGCNGYTF,TGTGCCAGCAGCAAATATGTGGGATGCAATGGCTACACCTTC
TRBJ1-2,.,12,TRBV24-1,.,CATSDLIYGYTF,TGTGCCACCAGTGATTTAATCTATGGCTACACCTTC
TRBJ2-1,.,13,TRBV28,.,CASSLVWANEQFF,TGTGCCAGCAGTTTGGTTTGGGCCAATGAGCAGTTCTTC
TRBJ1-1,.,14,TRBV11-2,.,CASSLDRAVTEAFF,TGTGCCAGCAGCCTAGATCGGGCTGTGACTGAAGCTTTCTTT
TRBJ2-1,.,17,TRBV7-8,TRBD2,CASSLTRPAGGLGEQFF,TGTGCCAGCAGCTTAACGCGTCCGGCGGGAGGGCTAGGCGAGCAGTTCTTC
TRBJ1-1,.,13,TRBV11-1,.,CATRDKVNTEVFF,TGTGCCACGAGGGACAAAGTAAACACTGAAGTTTTCTTT
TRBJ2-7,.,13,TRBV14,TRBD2,CGSSPGDYDEQYF,TGTGGCAGCAGCCCCGGGGACTATGACGAGCAGTACTTC
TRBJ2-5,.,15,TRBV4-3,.,CASSQEKSYRETQYF,TGCGCCAGCAGCCAAGAAAAGTCGTACCGAGAGACCCAGTACTTC
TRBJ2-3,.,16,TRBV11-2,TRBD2,CASSQDRLAGTDTQYF,TGTGCCAGCAGCCAAGATAGGCTAGCGGGAACAGATACGCAGTATTTT
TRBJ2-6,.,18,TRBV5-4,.,CASSPGTRLPSGANVLTF,TGTGCCAGCAGCCCGGGGACCAGATTACCCTCTGGGGCCAACGTCCTGACTTTC
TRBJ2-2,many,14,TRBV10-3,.,CAISGTTNTGELFF,TGTGCCATCAGTGGGACGACGAACACCGGGGAGCTGTTTTTT
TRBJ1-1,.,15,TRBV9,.,CASSVVRDGNTEAFF,TGTGCCAGCAGCGTAGTTCGAGATGGGAACACTGAAGCTTTCTTT
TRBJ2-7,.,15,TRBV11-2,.,CATILLAGGLYEQYF,TGTGCCACCATCTTACTTGCCGGGGGGCTCTACGAGCAGTACTTC
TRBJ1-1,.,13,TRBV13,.,CASGGEANTEAFF,TGTGCCAGCGGGGGGGAGGCGAACACTGAAGCTTTCTTT
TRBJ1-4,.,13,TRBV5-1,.,CASSQGINEKLFF,TGCGCCAGCAGCCAGGGGATTAATGAAAAACTGTTTTTT
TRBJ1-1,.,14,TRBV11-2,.,CVSSLVGGNTEAFF,TGTGTCAGCAGCTTAGTTGGGGGAAACACTGAAGCTTTCTTT
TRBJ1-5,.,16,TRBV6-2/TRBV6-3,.,CASAPRSRGDSQPQHF,TGTGCCAGCGCCCCGAGGTCCCGGGGAGATAGTCAGCCCCAGCATTTT
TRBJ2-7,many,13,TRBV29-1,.,CSVEMNAPYEQYF,TGCAGCGTTGAGATGAACGCCCCCTACGAGCAGTACTTC
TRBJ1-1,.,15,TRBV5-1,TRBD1,CASSTSGTGVTEAFF,TGCGCCAGCAGCACTTCCGGGACAGGGGTGACTGAAGCTTTCTTT
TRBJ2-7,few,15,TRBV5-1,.,CASSLTPGTPYEQYF,TGCGCCAGCAGCTTGACTCCAGGCACTCCATACGAGCAGTACTTC
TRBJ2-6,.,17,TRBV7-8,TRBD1,CASSPTTGLSGANVLTF,TGTGCCAGCAGCCCAACGACAGGGCTCTCTGGGGCCAACGTCCTGACTTTC
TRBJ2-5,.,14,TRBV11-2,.,CTSSSGQPQETQYF,TGTACCAGCAGCTCGGGACAACCCCAAGAGACCCAGTACTTC
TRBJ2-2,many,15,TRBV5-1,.,CASSSPLRNTGELFF,TGCGCCAGCAGCTCGCCTTTGCGAAACACCGGGGAGCTGTTTTTT
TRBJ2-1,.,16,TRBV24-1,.,CATSVFSRRANDEQFF,TGTGCCACCAGTGTTTTTAGCAGGAGGGCCAACGATGAGCAGTTCTTC
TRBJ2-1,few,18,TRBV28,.,CASRPALEGRGSYNEQFF,TGTGCCAGCAGACCGGCCTTGGAGGGGCGGGGTTCCTACAATGAGCAGTTCTTC
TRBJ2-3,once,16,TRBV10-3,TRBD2,CAINEKTSGRAGTQYF,TGTGCCATCAATGAGAAGACTAGCGGGAGGGCCGGTACGCAGTATTTT
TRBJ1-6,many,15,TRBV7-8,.,CASSLEETYNSPLHF,TGTGCCAGCAGCTTAGAGGAAACCTATAATTCACCCCTCCACTTT
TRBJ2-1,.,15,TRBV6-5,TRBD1,CASSPDRGSYNEQLF,TGTGCCAGCAGTCCCGACAGGGGGAGTTACAATGAGCAGTTATTC
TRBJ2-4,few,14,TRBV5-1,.,CASSDAGQSDIQYF,TGCGCCAGCAGTGATGCGGGGCAGTCGGACATTCAGTACTTC
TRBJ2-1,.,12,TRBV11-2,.,CANSLAGTWQFF,TGTGCCAACAGCTTAGCCGGGACCTGGCAGTTTTTT
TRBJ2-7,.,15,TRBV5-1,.,CASSLVLSAGNEQYF,TGCGCCAGCAGCTTGGTCCTTAGCGCAGGGAACGAGCAGTACTTC
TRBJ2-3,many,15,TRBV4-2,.,CASSQEARSTDTQYF,TGTGCCAGCAGCCAAGAGGCCAGGTCCACAGATACGCAGTATTTT
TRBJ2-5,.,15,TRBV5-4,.,CANSSSTGYQETQYF,TGTGCCAACAGCTCCTCTACAGGGTACCAGGAGACCCAGTACTTC
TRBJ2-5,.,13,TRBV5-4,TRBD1,CASSSNRGQAQYF,TGCGCCAGCAGCTCGAACAGGGGACAGGCCCAGTACTTC